This T cell receptor beta chain is drawn from a study of blood T cell repertoires in COVID-19 (dated by TCRdb to 2018 to 2020). Background for the entire study: Samples from collaborators originated in the United States, Italy and Spain and spanned both the acute and convalescent phases of COVID-19. The material from the prospective study consisted of cDNA or gDNA derived from T cells, B-cell-depleted T cells, or PBMCs. The dataset comprised deeply sampled blood TCRbeta repertoires from subjects exposed to, actively infected with, or recovered from COVID-19. The repertoires were made available in a free public database intended to serve as a resource for research on the immune response to SARS-CoV-2. The samples were drawn from the first 160 participants of the ongoing ImmuneRACE study and from roughly 1,300 subjects provided by 6 global collaborators. Nearly every sample came with metadata listing a de-identified subject ID, COVID-19 status, age in years and sex. Where available, HLA class I and class II types were taken from metadata supplied by the sample provider and were not determined by assay-based typing.

A word on this clone: Its antigen remains unidentified. No base qualities exist here, and no much larger clone lies one base off it.

General study outcomes and caveats: The amount of clinical and demographic metadata varied by source and participant and was provided uncurated.

TCRbeta CDR3 regions were amplified from genomic DNA by means of the immunoSEQ Assay, a bias-controlled multiplex PCR. The authors' analysis ran thus. The number of nucleated cells in each sample was estimated by amplification of reference gene primers within the assay. To quantify the absolute abundance of each unique TCRbeta CDR3 rearrangement, sequence reads were collapsed and filtered. For each sample, productive Simpson clonality was calculated as the square root of Simpson's diversity index over productive rearrangements. Sourced from immuneACCESS, this table was stored by TCRdb with only in-frame sequences that have V and J called. A share of the clones is absent; for the studies checked, an unresolved V gene accounts for under half, and the remainder has no known explanation. The DNA gave D and trimming, while V, J and clone size come from that table. The sample contains 350,000 to 450,000 clones, around 85% of them found a single time. The biggest ten clones account for roughly 3.6% of the sample.

Each collaborating institution followed its own protocols to collect whole blood in K2EDTA tubes. Collaborator samples were shipped for TCRbeta analysis as frozen whole blood, isolated PBMCs, or DNA extracted from either sample type. The sequencing sample was made of peripheral blood. The receptor's source is a young woman with acute or convalescent COVID-19.

The CDR3 region reads CASSYGTGGNQPQHF. The nucleotide sequence is TGTGCCAGCAGTTACGGGACAGGGGGCAATCAGCCCCAGCATTTT. Recombination joined TRBV6-5 with TRBJ1-5; the central 10 bases match TRBD1. Taken from the germline V gene, the CDR1 and CDR2 loops are MNHEY and SVGAGI. V lost 2 bases and J lost 2 bases, and the count of bases not matched to a germline gene is 0. The CDR3 spans 15 residues, from the cysteine through the phenylalanine. The DNA shown is the 45-base CDR3, in frame from base 1.